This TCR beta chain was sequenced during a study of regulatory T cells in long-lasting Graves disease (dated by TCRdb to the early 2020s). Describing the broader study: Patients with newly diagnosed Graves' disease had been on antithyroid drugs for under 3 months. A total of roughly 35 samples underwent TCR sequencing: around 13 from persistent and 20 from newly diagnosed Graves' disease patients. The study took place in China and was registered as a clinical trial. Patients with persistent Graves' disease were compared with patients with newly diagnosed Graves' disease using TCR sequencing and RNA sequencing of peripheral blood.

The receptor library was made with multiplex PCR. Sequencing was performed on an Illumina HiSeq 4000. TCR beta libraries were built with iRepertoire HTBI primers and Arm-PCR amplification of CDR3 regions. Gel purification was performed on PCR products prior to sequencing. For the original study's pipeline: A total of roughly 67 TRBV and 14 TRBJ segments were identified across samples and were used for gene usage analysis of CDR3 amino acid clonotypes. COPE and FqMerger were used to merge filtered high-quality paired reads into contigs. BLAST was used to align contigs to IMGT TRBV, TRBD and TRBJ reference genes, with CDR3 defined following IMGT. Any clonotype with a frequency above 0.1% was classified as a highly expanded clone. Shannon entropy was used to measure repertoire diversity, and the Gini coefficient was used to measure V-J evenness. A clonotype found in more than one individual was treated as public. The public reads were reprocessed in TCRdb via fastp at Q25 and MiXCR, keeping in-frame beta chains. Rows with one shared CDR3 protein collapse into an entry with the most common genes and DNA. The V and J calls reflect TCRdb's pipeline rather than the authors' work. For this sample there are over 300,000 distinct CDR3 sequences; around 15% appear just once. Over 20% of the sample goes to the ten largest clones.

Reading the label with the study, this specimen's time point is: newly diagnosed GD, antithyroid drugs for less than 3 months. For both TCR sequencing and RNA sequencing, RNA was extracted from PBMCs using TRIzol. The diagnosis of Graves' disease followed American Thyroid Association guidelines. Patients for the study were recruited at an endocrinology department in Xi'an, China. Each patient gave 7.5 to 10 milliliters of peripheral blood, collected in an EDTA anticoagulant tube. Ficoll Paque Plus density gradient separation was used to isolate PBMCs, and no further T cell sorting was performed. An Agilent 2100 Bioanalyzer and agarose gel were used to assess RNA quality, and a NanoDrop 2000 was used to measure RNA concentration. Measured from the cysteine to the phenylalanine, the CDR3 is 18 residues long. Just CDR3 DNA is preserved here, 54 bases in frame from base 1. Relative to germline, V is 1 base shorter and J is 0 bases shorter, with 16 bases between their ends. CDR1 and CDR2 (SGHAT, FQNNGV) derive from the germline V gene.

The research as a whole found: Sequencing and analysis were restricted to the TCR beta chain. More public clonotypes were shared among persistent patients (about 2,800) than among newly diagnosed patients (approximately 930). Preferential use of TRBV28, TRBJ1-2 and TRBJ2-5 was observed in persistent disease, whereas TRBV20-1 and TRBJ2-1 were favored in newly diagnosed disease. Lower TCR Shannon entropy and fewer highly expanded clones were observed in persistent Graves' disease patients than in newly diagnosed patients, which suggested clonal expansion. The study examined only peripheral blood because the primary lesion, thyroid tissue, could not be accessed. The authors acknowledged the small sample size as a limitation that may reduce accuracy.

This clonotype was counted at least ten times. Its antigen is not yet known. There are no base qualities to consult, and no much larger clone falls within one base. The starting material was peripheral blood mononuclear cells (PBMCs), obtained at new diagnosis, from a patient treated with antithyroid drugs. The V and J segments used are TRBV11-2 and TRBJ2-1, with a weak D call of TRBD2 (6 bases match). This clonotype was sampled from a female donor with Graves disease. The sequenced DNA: TGTGCCAGCAGCTTAGTTCTAGCGTATAAACTCTCCTACAATGAGCAGTTCTTC. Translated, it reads CASSLVLAYKLSYNEQFF.